Shown below are 11 T cell receptor beta chains from a single sample sequenced in a study of T cells in Graves' hyperthyroidism and ophthalmopathy. The source material, RNA transcripts, was used to amplify TCR beta CDR3 regions. The primer set for the first-round RT-PCR of the TCR CDR3 was HTBI. MiXCR, run by TCRdb on the multiplex PCR reads, gives a single entry per CDR3 protein. The data contain hundreds of thousands of distinct CDR3 sequences, roughly 15% of them singletons. Sequencing was done on a sample of blood. These receptors originate from a woman between 55 and 75 years old with Graves' ophthalmopathy.

J is TRBJ1-5 and V is TRBV2; 8 bases fit TRBD1. This CDR3 spans 15 amino acids. The junction had 6 bases not matched to a gene; V was cut back by 5 bases and J by 3 bases. Germline V lookup: CDR1 SNHLY, CDR2 FYNNEI. The CDR3 nucleotides read TGTGCCAGCAGTACAGGGGGGGGGGACAATCAGCCCCAGCATTTT. Its translation: CASSTGGGDNQPQHF.

This clonotype was seen more than once but under ten times. This chain connects TRBV6-1 to TRBJ2-2, with 7 bases aligning to TRBD1. The germline gives CDR1 MNHNS, CDR2 SASEGT. Losses at the gene ends were 6 bases for V and 4 bases for J; bases not matched to a gene: 8. The CDR3 contains 15 residues. CDR3 region: CASRPQGSGTGELFF. CDR3 nucleotide sequence: TGTGCCAGCAGGCCACAGGGGTCTGGCACCGGGGAGCTGTTTTTT.

This clonotype was detected a few times. V gene TRBV20-1 combines with J gene TRBJ1-6, with 7 positions matching TRBD1. The V segment lost 4 bases and the J segment 15 bases; nucleotides outside the gene matches: 6. The CDR3 covers 11 residues. Germline V CDR1 and CDR2: DFQATT, SNEGSKA (reference sequence). The CDR3 DNA reads TGCAGTGCTAACAGACAGGGAGGCCTCCACTTT. This translates into CSANRQGGLHF.

This clonotype showed up just a few times. CDR3 amino acids: CASSFGGKPQHF. The CDR3 coding sequence is TGTGCCAGCAGCTTCGGCGGCAAGCCCCAGCATTTT. The chain uses TRBV7-9 and TRBJ1-5; D call uncertain. The CDR3 totals 12 residues. The germline V gene has CDR1 SEHNR and CDR2 FQNEAQ (reference sequence). V shed 3 bases and J shed 8 bases, with 8 bases lying between them.

In its sample, this clonotype was seen a few times. The V call is TRBV4-1, the J call TRBJ1-5; TRBD1 matches at 9 bases. Germline CDR1 reads MGHRA; CDR2 reads YSYEKL. V gave up 3 bases and J gave up 6 bases; unmatched junction bases: 12. This CDR3 spans 17 amino acids. The CDR3 protein is CASSQWGDRDGSQPQHF. The CDR3 nucleotides are TGCGCCAGCAGCCAGTGGGGGGACAGGGACGGGAGTCAGCCCCAGCATTTT.

The sample holds many counts of this clonotype. The rearrangement links TRBV28 to TRBJ1-1; D is unclear. The CDR3 loop spans 12 amino acids. Trimming stripped 5 bases from V and 6 bases from J, with 10 bases between. Germline values: CDR1 MDHEN, CDR2 SYDVKM. Here the CDR3 DNA reads TGTGCCAGCAGTAGTGTTTTAGCTGAAGCTTTCTTT. Translating gives CASSSVLAEAFF.

This clonotype was seen many times. This chain uses TRBV20-1 with TRBJ2-1; D unresolved. Trimming took off 0 bases at V and 8 bases at J, with 8 bases between the two ends. The CDR3 runs to 12 residues. From germline, CDR1 is DFQATT and CDR2 SNEGSKA (reference sequence). DNA of the CDR3: TGCAGTGCTAGAGATCGACGTGATGAGCAGTTCTTC. Protein product: CSARDRRDEQFF.

This clonotype was found many times. The chain carries TRBV20-1 and TRBJ2-5; D gene ambiguous. Germline V lookup: CDR1 DFQATT, CDR2 SNEGSKA (reference sequence). The CDR3 is 12 residues long. The V gene lost 1 base and the J gene lost 5 bases, with 8 bases spanning the gap. CDR3 DNA sequence: TGCAGTGCTAGAGTTAGTAGTGAGACCCAGTACTTC. Residues: CSARVSSETQYF.

This clonotype showed up just a few times. A much more abundant neighbour one base away suggests this may be a read error. The chain employs TRBV20-1 and TRBJ2-3, with D perhaps TRBD1 or TRBD2 (5 bases each). CDR1 and CDR2 from the germline V gene are DFQATT and SNEGSKA (reference sequence). The CDR3 covers 13 residues. The V gene lost 6 bases and the J gene lost 5 bases, with 15 bases spanning the gap. DNA of the CDR3: TGCAGTGCCAAGAGGGAAGGGGTAGATACGCAGTATTTT. As protein: CSAKREGVDTQYF.

This clonotype was recorded many times. The rearrangement links TRBV12-3 or TRBV12-4 to TRBJ2-1, with 9 bases aligning to TRBD2. The junction had 12 bases not matched to a gene; V was cut back by 3 bases and J by 9 bases. The CDR3 length is 16 residues. The chain's CDR3 is CASSFGGGASGPEQFF. As DNA, the CDR3 is TGTGCCAGCAGTTTCGGCGGGGGGGCTAGCGGGCCTGAGCAGTTCTTC.

The chain has TRBV19 and TRBJ2-2; 10 positions agree with TRBD2. The V gene end was trimmed by 5 bases and the J gene end by 8 bases; junction bases not matched to a gene: 11. This CDR3 has 16 residues. Per the germline V gene, CDR1 is LNHDA and CDR2 is SQIVND (reference sequence). CDR3 residues: CASSPRTSGGEGELFF. The CDR3 nucleotides are TGTGCCAGTAGTCCCCGGACTAGCGGAGGGGAAGGGGAGCTGTTTTTT.